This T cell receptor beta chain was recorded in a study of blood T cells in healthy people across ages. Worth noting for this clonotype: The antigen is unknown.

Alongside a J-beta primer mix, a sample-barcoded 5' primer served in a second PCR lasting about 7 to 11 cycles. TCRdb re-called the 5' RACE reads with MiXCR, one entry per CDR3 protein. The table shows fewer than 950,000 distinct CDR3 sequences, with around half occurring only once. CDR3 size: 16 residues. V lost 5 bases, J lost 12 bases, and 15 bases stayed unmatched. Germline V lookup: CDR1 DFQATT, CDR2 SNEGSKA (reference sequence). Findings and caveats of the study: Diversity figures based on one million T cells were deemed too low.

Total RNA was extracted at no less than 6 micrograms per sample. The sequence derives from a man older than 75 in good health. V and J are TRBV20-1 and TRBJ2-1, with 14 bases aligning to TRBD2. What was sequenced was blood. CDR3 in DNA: TGCAGTGCTCAACGAGGGACTAGCGGGGGCTTGGGAAGGCAGTTCTTC. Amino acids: CSAQRGTSGGLGRQFF.